What follows are 21 T cell receptor beta chains derived from one specimen sequenced in a study of STAT5B mutations in CD4+ large granular lymphocyte leukemia. TCRdb's copy holds only in-frame clones and misses some; the assay was immunoSEQ multiplex PCR. The sample contains some 34,000 clones, around four fifths of which appear only once. Sequenced: CD4+ T cells from blood buffy coats. The source is a human donor in good health.

The chain recombines TRBV5-6 with TRBJ2-3; D is uncertain. Germline assignment: CDR1 SGHDT and CDR2 YYEEEE. V lost 0 bases to trimming and J lost 5 bases, with 7 bases between them. The CDR3 contains 13 residues. CDR3 bases: TGTGCCAGCAGCTTGGGGGGTGTAGATACGCAGTATTTT. Residues: CASSLGGVDTQYF.

This chain uses TRBV30 with TRBJ2-3; weak D call: TRBD1 (5 bases). The germline V gene encodes CDR1 GTSNPN and CDR2 SVGIG (reference sequence). The V gene lost 2 bases and the J gene lost 6 bases, with 12 bases spanning the gap. This CDR3 comprises 13 residues. In nucleotides, the CDR3 is TGTGCCTGGAGTCTGGGGCTAGTCGATACGCAGTATTTT. Its translation is CAWSLGLVDTQYF.

The chain has TRBV10-1 and TRBJ2-1; 13 bases fit TRBD2. Trimming cost V 3 bases and J 3 bases; bases outside gene matches: 8. From germline, CDR1 is WNHNN and CDR2 SYGVQD (reference sequence). This CDR3 spans 18 amino acids. The DNA for the CDR3 is TGCGCCAGCAGTGATGCGGGACTAGCGGGGCCTAACTACAATGAGCAGTTCTTC. Translating gives CASSDAGLAGPNYNEQFF.

DNA for the CDR3: TGTGCCAGCAGTTACTCGATAGGACGCCTCTCCTATGGCTACACCTTC. It encodes CASSYSIGRLSYGYTF. The chain carries TRBV6-5 and TRBJ1-2; no reliable D call. Per germline, CDR1 MNHEY and CDR2 SVGAGI. The CDR3 contains 16 residues. Between the trimmed V and J ends, which lost 0 bases and 4 bases, there was a span of 15 bases.

This clone was counted only a few times. CDR3 region: CASSLTITDTQYF. CDR3 bases: TGCGCCAGCAGCCTAACCATCACAGATACGCAGTATTTT. The rearrangement joins TRBV4-3 to TRBJ2-3; D remains ambiguous. The CDR3 loop spans 13 amino acids. Looked up from germline, CDR1 is LGHNA and CDR2 is YSLEER. The V end lost 4 bases, the J end lost 2 bases, and 7 bases lay between the germline ends.

This clone was seen more than once but under ten times. The J gene is TRBJ2-1, the V gene TRBV19; 9 bases align to TRBD2. Germline values: CDR1 LNHDA, CDR2 SQIVND (reference sequence). This CDR3 is built from 16 residues. Trimming cost V 4 bases and J 3 bases; bases outside gene matches: 7. CDR3 sequence (DNA): TGTGCCAGTAGTAATTCCATAGCGGGAGTCTACAATGAGCAGTTCTTC. Its protein product is CASSNSIAGVYNEQFF.

This clone was seen once. V and J are TRBV11-2 and TRBJ2-1; D gene ambiguous. V was trimmed by 3 bases and J by 6 bases, leaving 3 bases between them. Germline loops: CDR1 SGHAT, CDR2 FQNNGV. The CDR3 spans 11 residues. The CDR3 nucleotides are TGTGCCAGCAGCTTCGGCAATGAGCAGTTCTTC. Its translation is CASSFGNEQFF.

This sequence joins TRBV5-4 and TRBJ1-2; TRBD1 aligns across 8 bases. The CDR3 is 14 amino acids. J gave up 4 bases and V 0 bases, and 2 bases lay outside the gene matches. Germline lookup yields CDR1 SGHNT and CDR2 YYREEE (reference sequence). CDR3 sequence: CASSLEDRVYGYTF. CDR3 coding DNA: TGTGCCAGCAGCTTGGAGGACAGGGTCTATGGCTACACCTTC.

J is TRBJ2-7 and V is TRBV5-6; 10 bases fit TRBD2. V shed 1 base and J 0 bases; nucleotides not matched to a gene: 4. This CDR3 is 16 amino acids long. Germline V CDR1 and CDR2: SGHDT, YYEEEE. The CDR3, as DNA: TGTGCCAGCAGCTTGACTAGCGGGGTCAGCTCCTACGAGCAGTACTTC. This translates into CASSLTSGVSSYEQYF.

This clone came up once. This chain uses TRBV5-1 with TRBJ2-1, with D possibly called TRBD1 or TRBD2 (5 bases each). CDR3 length equals 15 residues. The V gene lost 3 bases and the J gene lost 7 bases, with 17 bases spanning the gap. Per the germline V gene, CDR1 is SGHRS and CDR2 is YFSETQ. CDR3 bases: TGCGCCAGCAGCTCGTTAAGGGGAGCGGATAATGAGCAGTTCTTC. This codes for CASSSLRGADNEQFF.

The chain is built from TRBV1 and TRBJ2-3; no check of the table's D call, TRBD2, against the DNA was made. TRBV1 is a pseudogene segment. There are 14 residues in the CDR3. CDR3 sequence: CTSSQDLVEDTQYF. CDR3 DNA sequence: TGCACCAGCAGCCAAGATTTAGTGGAGGATACGCAGTATTTT.

The V gene is TRBV5-4, the J gene TRBJ2-3; 9 bases map to TRBD2. CDR1 SGHNT and CDR2 YYREEE come from the germline V gene (reference sequence). This CDR3 has 15 amino acids. The trim removed 4 bases at V and 3 bases at J, leaving 6 bases unmatched. The DNA of the CDR3 is TGTGCCAGCAGCCAAGGACTAGCGAGTACAGATACGCAGTATTTT. Amino acids: CASSQGLASTDTQYF.

The chain has TRBV2 and TRBJ1-1; D ambiguous. The germline CDR1 and CDR2 sequences are SNHLY and FYNNEI. The CDR3 totals 13 residues. V gave up 6 bases and J gave up 4 bases, with 12 bases separating them. CDR3 loop: CASRRNSPTEAFF. CDR3 nucleotide sequence: TGTGCCAGCAGGAGAAATAGTCCCACTGAAGCTTTCTTT.

This clone was detected a few times. The chain links TRBV6-1 to TRBJ1-3; 8 bases fit TRBD1. This CDR3 has 14 residues. Germline CDR1 and CDR2: MNHNS and SASEGT. Losses at the gene ends were 5 bases for V and 4 bases for J; bases not matched to a gene: 4. In nucleotides, the CDR3 is TGTGCCAGCAGTCTAGGACAGGGAGGAAACACCATATATTTT. Protein: CASSLGQGGNTIYF.

V usage is TRBV5-1 and J usage is TRBJ2-7, with 9 bases fitting TRBD1. Germline lookup yields CDR1 SGHRS and CDR2 YFSETQ. The trim removed 4 bases at V and 6 bases at J, leaving 5 bases unmatched. The CDR3 spans 13 residues. The CDR3 protein is CASSRGTGSEQYF. The CDR3 DNA sequence: TGCGCCAGCAGCCGCGGGACAGGGAGCGAGCAGTACTTC.

V usage is TRBV19 and J usage is TRBJ1-2; maybe TRBD1 (6 bases). CDR3 length equals 17 residues. The germline V gene encodes CDR1 LNHDA and CDR2 SQIVND (reference sequence). Between the trimmed V and J ends, which lost 6 bases and 2 bases, there was a span of 22 bases. DNA of the CDR3: TGTGCCAGTAGCCGAAGGGGGAGAGTGAGGGAGAACTATGGCTACACCTTC. Amino acids: CASSRRGRVRENYGYTF.

V gene TRBV28 combines with J gene TRBJ1-5; TRBD1 is a possible D gene (6 bases). CDR1 is MDHEN, CDR2 SYDVKM, per germline. The CDR3 is 14 residues long. Between the trimmed V and J ends, which lost 5 bases and 2 bases, there was a span of 10 bases. CDR3: CASSVAGGNQPQHF. The CDR3 nucleotides are TGTGCCAGCAGTGTTGCAGGGGGCAATCAGCCCCAGCATTTT. The complete variable domain, with remaining parts taken from reference TRBV28 and TRBJ1-5, reads DVKVTQSSRYLVKRTGEKVFLECVQDMDHENMFWYRQDPGLGLRLIYFSYDVKMKEKGDIPEGYSVSREKKERFSLILESASTNQTSMYLCASSVAGGNQPQHFGDGTRLSIL.

The chain is built from TRBV27 and TRBJ2-7; maybe TRBD2 (6 bases). Trimming took off 6 bases at V and 2 bases at J, with 17 bases between the two ends. Germline CDR1 and CDR2: MNHEY and SMNVEV (reference sequence). This CDR3 is built from 15 residues. CDR3 DNA: TGTGCCAGCAGCCCCAGGATCGGGGGAACCTACGAGCAGTACTTC. It is translated as CASSPRIGGTYEQYF.

The rearrangement joins TRBV21-1 to TRBJ1-4; TRBD1 reflects the table's D call only, with no check against the DNA. TRBV21-1 is a pseudogene locus. The CDR3 is 16 residues long. The CDR3 DNA follows: TGTGCCAGCAGCAAAGCGCTTCAGTATAAAGAAGAAAAACTGTTTTTT. Translation gives CASSKALQYKEEKLFF.

This chain joins TRBV5-6 and TRBJ1-6, with D possibly matching TRBD1 (5 bases). The CDR3 spans 14 residues. The V and J ends lost 6 bases and 4 bases respectively, with 11 bases between them. Per the germline V gene, CDR1 is SGHDT and CDR2 is YYEEEE. The CDR3, as DNA: TGTGCCAGCAACCAGGGTCTATATAATTCACCCCTCCACTTT. Protein product: CASNQGLYNSPLHF.

For the CDR3, the DNA is TGTGCCAGCTCTACCGAGTTGGGGCAGACCCAGTACTTC. Protein product: CASSTELGQTQYF. V gene TRBV6-1 combines with J gene TRBJ2-5; possibly TRBD1 for D (5 bases). Germline-derived CDR1 and CDR2 are MNHNS and SASEGT. The CDR3 contains 13 residues. The V end was cut by 8 bases, the J end by 6 bases, with 16 bases between.